A selection of T cell receptor beta chains follows, all from one sample in a study of cytomegalovirus exposure and HLA in healthy donors. Profiled with immunoSEQ multiplex PCR; TCRdb holds only in-frame clones, not every one. The table shows fewer than 110,000 clones, with more than 70% occurring only once. The sequenced sample consisted of PBMCs. The source of these receptors is a man between 18 and 29 years old in good health and CMV-seronegative. CDR3s include the opening cysteine and the closing phenylalanine or tryptophan. The order of the fields is CDR3 length, clone size, J gene, D gene, V gene, CDR3 DNA, CDR3 protein. A D gene is named only where the DNA matches it firmly. Size values are once, few and many counts, or a class for expanded clones, and some rows have none.

14	-	TRBJ2-7	TRBD1	TRBV2	TGTGCCAGCAGTGGGGACAGGGGGCTCGACGAGCAGTACTTC	CASSGDRGLDEQYF
16	-	TRBJ1-2	TRBD1	TRBV19	TGTGCCAGTAGTGCGACAGGGGGCGGATTCGATTCTGGCTACACCTTC	CASSATGGGFDSGYTF
14	-	TRBJ1-2	-	TRBV6-6	TGTGCCAGCAGTTACACCGGGATGAACTATGGCTACACCTTC	CASSYTGMNYGYTF
16	-	TRBJ1-5	TRBD1	TRBV7-9	TGTGCCAGCAGCTTAGGGCAGGGGGTTAGCAATCAGCCCCAGCATTTT	CASSLGQGVSNQPQHF
13	-	TRBJ1-1	TRBD1	TRBV7-2	TGTGCCAGCAGCCGCCTACAGGGGATTGAAGCTTTCTTT	CASSRLQGIEAFF
15	-	TRBJ2-4	TRBD2	TRBV27	TGTGCCAGCAGTTTGGACAGGCGGGGGGGAAACATTCAGTACTTC	CASSLDRRGGNIQYF
13	few	TRBJ1-2	-	TRBV6-5	TGTGCCAGCAGACCCTCGGACAGCCGGGGCTACACCTTC	CASRPSDSRGYTF
16	-	TRBJ1-3	-	TRBV4-3	TGCGCCAGCAGCCGCGCCGGGGGGAACTCTGGAAACACCATATATTTT	CASSRAGGNSGNTIYF
15	once	TRBJ2-7	-	TRBV4-2	TGTGCCAGCAGCCCTTCCGGAGCTACCTCCTACGAGCAGTACTTC	CASSPSGATSYEQYF
12	-	TRBJ1-1	-	TRBV29-1	TGCAGCGTTGTTCCATTTGGGACAGAAGCTTTCTTT	CSVVPFGTEAFF
13	-	TRBJ2-7	TRBD2	TRBV29-1	TGCAGCGTTCGACTAGCGGGATCCGACGAGCAGTACTTC	CSVRLAGSDEQYF
14	once	TRBJ2-5	-	TRBV6-6	TGTGCCAGCAGTTACGGCCCCCAGCAAGAGACCCAGTACTTC	CASSYGPQQETQYF
15	-	TRBJ1-3	-	TRBV2	TGTGCCAGCAGTGCTAGACAGTACTCTGGAAACACCATATATTTT	CASSARQYSGNTIYF
15	few	TRBJ1-2	TRBD1	TRBV6-5	TGTGCCAGCAGTTACTCGGGGACAGGCTACTATGGCTACACCTTC	CASSYSGTGYYGYTF
12	-	TRBJ2-3	-	TRBV7-9	TGTGCCAGCAGCTTATCTAGTATTACGCAGTATTTT	CASSLSSITQYF
15	-	TRBJ2-7	TRBD1	TRBV28	TGTGCCAGCAGCCACGCCGGGACAGGGGACTACGAGCAGTACTTC	CASSHAGTGDYEQYF
15	-	TRBJ2-7	TRBD2	TRBV19	TGTGCCAGTAGTAGAACTAGCGTCGGCTCCTACGAGCAGTACTTC	CASSRTSVGSYEQYF
16	-	TRBJ2-3	-	TRBV9	TGTGCCAGCAGCGTAGATGGTCAGAGGCGCACAGATACGCAGTATTTT	CASSVDGQRRTDTQYF
14	once	TRBJ1-2	-	TRBV7-9	TGTGCCAGCAGCCCCGGGGGGGGGAGCTATGGCTACACCTTC	CASSPGGGSYGYTF
15	-	TRBJ1-4	-	TRBV5-6	TGTGCCAGCGGAACCTGGACAGTCTCAAATGAAAAACTGTTTTTT	CASGTWTVSNEKLFF
15	-	TRBJ1-4	-	TRBV13	TGTGCCAGCAGTTCCCCCGACAGCGTTAATGAAAAACTGTTTTTT	CASSSPDSVNEKLFF
14	-	TRBJ2-3	-	TRBV5-1	TGCGCCAGCAGCCTCCCAGGCACCACAGATACGCAGTATTTT	CASSLPGTTDTQYF
14	-	TRBJ2-7	-	TRBV9	TGTGCCAGCAGCGTCGCGGGGGCGGGCTACGAGCAGTACTTC	CASSVAGAGYEQYF
15	-	TRBJ1-6	-	TRBV5-4	TGTGCCAGCAGCATCGACAGGCCGAAAAATTCACCCCTCCACTTT	CASSIDRPKNSPLHF
13	-	TRBJ2-7	-	TRBV4-3	TGCGCCAGCAGCCAAGATTGGAGGGACGAGCAGTACTTC	CASSQDWRDEQYF
15	-	TRBJ1-3	-	TRBV6-5	TGTGCCAGCAGTCCCTCGGTCCTTTTAGGAAACACCATATATTTT	CASSPSVLLGNTIYF
14	many	TRBJ1-5	-	TRBV25-1	TGTGCCAGCAGTGATGGGGCGGGGAATCAGCCCCAGCATTTT	CASSDGAGNQPQHF
15	-	TRBJ2-7	TRBD1	TRBV19	TGTGCCAGTAGTAGATACGGGACAGGGTCCTACGAGCAGTACTTC	CASSRYGTGSYEQYF
14	-	TRBJ2-3	-	TRBV29-1	TGCAGCGTTGCCTTAATCCCTCCTCTGGATACGCAGTATTTT	CSVALIPPLDTQYF
15	-	TRBJ1-3	-	TRBV27	TGTGCCAGCAGTTTCAGCGGGGTACTAGGAAACACCATATATTTT	CASSFSGVLGNTIYF
14	once	TRBJ1-6	-	TRBV9	TGTGCCAGCAGCCTGGAGGGTATCCGGTCACCCCTCCACTTT	CASSLEGIRSPLHF
15	-	TRBJ1-4	-	TRBV7-2	TGTGCCAGCAGCTTAGGGGGGCAATTTAATGAAAAACTGTTTTTT	CASSLGGQFNEKLFF